The 9 T cell receptor beta chains presented below share a single source sample, sequenced in a study of early T cells in non-severe SARS-CoV-2 infection. Each CDR3 protein is one row after TCRdb ran MiXCR on the 5' RACE reads. The profile shows tens of thousands of distinct CDR3 sequences, around 10% of them singletons. The sample comprised whole blood. These receptors originate from an adult who was a healthcare worker with PCR-confirmed SARS-CoV-2 infection or an uninfected control (not recorded which).

This clonotype showed up many times. V and J are TRBV3-1 and TRBJ2-5; D ambiguous. The germline gives CDR1 LGHDT, CDR2 YNNKEL (reference sequence). CDR3 length: 13 residues. Trimming removed 0 bases from V and 5 bases from J, with 7 bases in between. The CDR3 DNA reads as TGTGCCAGCAGCCAAGAAGGAGAGGAGACCCAGTACTTC. Its protein is CASSQEGEETQYF.

This clonotype was found many times. This chain connects TRBV7-9 to TRBJ2-7; D is unclear. The CDR3 covers 13 residues. Germline-derived CDR1 and CDR2 are SEHNR and FQNEAQ (reference sequence). V shed 1 base and J shed 3 bases, with 7 bases lying between them. The CDR3 DNA is TGTGCCAGCAGCTTAGGACTGCGCTACGAGCAGTACTTC. It is translated as CASSLGLRYEQYF.

This clonotype was seen more than once but under ten times. The J gene is TRBJ2-3, the V gene TRBV11-3, with D perhaps matching TRBD1 (5 bases). This CDR3 region has 14 residues. Looked up from germline, CDR1 is SGHNT and CDR2 is YENEEA. With 1 base removed from V and 4 bases from J, the gap between germline ends came to 9 bases. The CDR3 sequence is CASSLALQADTQYF. CDR3 coding DNA: TGTGCCAGCAGCTTAGCCCTACAGGCAGATACGCAGTATTTT.

This clonotype was observed at least ten times. The rearrangement joins TRBV12-3 or TRBV12-4 to TRBJ1-5; the D gene is possibly TRBD1 (5 bases). With 3 bases removed from V and 7 bases from J, the gap between germline ends came to 10 bases. The CDR3 runs 13 residues. For the CDR3, the DNA is TGTGCCAGCAGTTTGGGTTCAGGGCAGCCCCAGCATTTT. Protein sequence: CASSLGSGQPQHF.

This clonotype was found a few times. The genes are TRBV7-6 and TRBJ2-3, with D possibly TRBD1 on 5 matching bases. Trimming left V 5 bases short and J 2 bases short, with 20 bases between. This CDR3 region has 17 residues. Per germline, CDR1 SGHVS and CDR2 FNYEAQ. CDR3 in amino acids: CASSGYKPTEHTDTQYF. DNA for the CDR3: TGTGCCAGCAGCGGCTACAAACCGACAGAGCACACAGATACGCAGTATTTT.

This clonotype showed up just a few times. The J gene is TRBJ2-7, the V gene TRBV29-1; TRBD1 aligns across 10 bases. Germline V CDR1 and CDR2: SQVTM, ANQGSEA. The CDR3 loop spans 13 amino acids. V lost 5 bases and J lost 4; bases outside the gene matches: 5. The DNA for the CDR3 is TGCAGCGTTCTCCGGGACAGGGGATACGAGCAGTACTTC. Its protein is CSVLRDRGYEQYF.

The chain links TRBV12-3 or TRBV12-4 to TRBJ2-1, with 7 bases lining up with TRBD2. CDR3 length: 15 residues. V gave up 2 bases and J gave up 7 bases; unmatched junction bases: 8. CDR3 in amino acids: CASSLQGTTLNEQFF. The CDR3, as DNA: TGTGCCAGCAGTTTACAAGGGACTACCCTAAATGAGCAGTTCTTC.

This chain uses TRBV7-9 with TRBJ1-5; no clear D gene. V shed 5 bases and J shed 3 bases, with 14 bases lying between them. The CDR3 contains 15 residues. CDR1 and CDR2 from the germline V gene are SEHNR and FQNEAQ (reference sequence). CDR3 DNA sequence: TGTGCCAGCAGCGCGACACAATACCCCAATCAGCCCCAGCATTTT. This codes for CASSATQYPNQPQHF.

In this sample, this clonotype turned up a few times. The chain links TRBV14 to TRBJ2-7; D not certain. Trimming took off 0 bases at V and 6 bases at J, with 12 bases between the two ends. Per the germline V gene, CDR1 is SGHDN and CDR2 is FVKESK. This CDR3 has 14 residues. In DNA, the CDR3 is TGTGCCAGCAGCCAAGATAAGGTCTGGGGCGAGCAGTACTTC. It codes for CASSQDKVWGEQYF.